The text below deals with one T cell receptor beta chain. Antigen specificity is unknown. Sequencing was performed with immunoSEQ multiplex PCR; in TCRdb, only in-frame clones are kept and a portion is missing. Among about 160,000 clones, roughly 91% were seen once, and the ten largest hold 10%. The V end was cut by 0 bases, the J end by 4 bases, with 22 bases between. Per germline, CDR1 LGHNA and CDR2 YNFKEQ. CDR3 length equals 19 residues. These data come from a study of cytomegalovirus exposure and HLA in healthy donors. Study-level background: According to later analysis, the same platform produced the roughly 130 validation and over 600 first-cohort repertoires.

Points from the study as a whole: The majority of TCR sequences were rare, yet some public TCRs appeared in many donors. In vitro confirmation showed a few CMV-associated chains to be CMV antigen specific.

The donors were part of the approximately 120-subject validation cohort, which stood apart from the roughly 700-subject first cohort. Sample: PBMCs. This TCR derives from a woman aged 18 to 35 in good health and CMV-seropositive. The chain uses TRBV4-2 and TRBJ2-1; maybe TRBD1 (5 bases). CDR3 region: CASSQDPASTGVLYNEQFF. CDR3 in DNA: TGTGCCAGCAGCCAAGATCCGGCGTCAACAGGCGTCTTATACAATGAGCAGTTCTTC.